This T cell receptor (beta chain) was sequenced during a study of blood T cell repertoires in COVID-19. V shed 3 bases and J shed 8 bases, with 13 bases lying between them. Looked up from germline, CDR1 is DFQATT and CDR2 is SNEGSKA (reference sequence). The CDR3 contains 13 residues. Repertoires were generated with immunoSEQ multiplex PCR, while TCRdb's copy carries only in-frame clones and drops some. The profile covers about 250,000 clones, with about 90% appearing a single time and around 3% taken by the ten largest. Sequenced input: peripheral blood. This rearrangement joins TRBV20-1 to TRBJ1-4, with D unresolved. The receptor was isolated from a man younger than 35 with active or convalescent COVID-19. The CDR3 sequence is CSASSGFGEKLFF. Written as DNA, the CDR3 is TGCAGTGCTAGTTCCGGGTTCGGGGAAAAACTGTTTTTT.